This TCR beta chain derives from a study of CXCR3-negative and CXCR3-positive naive CD8 T cells. Regarding the study as a whole: Relative to CXCR3-negative naive cells, CXCR3-positive naive cells had more hydrophobic TRB CDR3s. Most assays were run on fresh PBMCs (CXCR3 expression partially decreased after cryopreservation). Naive cells that were CXCR3-negative or CXCR3-positive used TRBV-TRBJ genes alike, while memory cells diverged.

Considering frequency, this clonotype is medium-sized (0.01 to 0.1%). Its specificity is unknown. The CDR3 has 15 residues. CDR1 and CDR2 from the germline V gene are MNHEY and SVGEGT. With UMI labels, 5' RACE was used to prepare the TRB cDNA libraries. Using the 5' RACE reads, TCRdb records one entry per CDR3 protein without DNA. This table lists about 5,300 distinct CDR3 sequences. Naivety in CD8+ T cells corresponded to a CD45RO-CCR7+CD27+CD95- phenotype. This rearrangement joins TRBV6-2 or TRBV6-3 to TRBJ1-5. This sequence was found in a human donor in good health. Some clones in this sample may be carry-over from other donors' samples. The sequenced sample consisted of naive CXCR3+ CD8+ T cells from blood. Stated subset: CD45RO-CCR7+CD27+CD95- naive CD8+ T cells expressing CXCR3 (TNR3+). The CDR3 is CASSFNGQTYQPQHF.